The source of this T cell receptor (beta chain) is a study of graft-versus-host responses after intestinal transplantation. Looking at the study overall: Each recipient received anti-thymocyte globulin induction, then tacrolimus and steroids for 3 to 4 years.

The table came from immunoSEQ multiplex PCR; TCRdb's copy has only in-frame clones and leaves some out. Of about 97,000 clones in the sample, 90% to 95% were seen once. Study-level results: Circulating GvH clone levels at their peak were associated with HvG declines (early post-transplant). Recipient bone marrow held GvH clones, some seen earlier in ileum or blood.

Per the germline V gene, CDR1 is SGHVS and CDR2 is FQNEAQ. Deletions cut 0 bases from V and 0 bases from J, with 6 bases between. The CDR3 length is 15 residues. Comments on this clone: What it binds is not known.

Sequencing was performed on unstimulated CD4+ T cells sorted from spleen or lymph node cells, taken before transplant. The clonotype was recovered from a human donor who was the organ donor for an intestinal transplant. The chain combines TRBV7-8 with TRBJ1-5; no firm D call. The CDR3 here is CASSLAGDSNQPQHF. The CDR3 DNA reads as TGTGCCAGCAGCTTAGCGGGCGATAGCAATCAGCCCCAGCATTTT.